The 20 T cell receptor beta chains below come from one sample, sequenced in a study of control samples from healthy donors and cancer patients. The protocol was immunoSEQ multiplex PCR, while the TCRdb copy is restricted to in-frame clones and leaves out a portion. The sample contains around 130,000 clones, approximately 87% of which appear only once. The sequencing input was blood. The receptors here all came from a man between 25 and 39 years old in good health.

The gene calls are TRBV18 and TRBJ2-1, with 12 bases matching TRBD2. V dropped 3 bases and J dropped 6; count of bases not matched to a gene: 3. The CDR3 runs to 15 residues. Germline V lookup: CDR1 KGHSH, CDR2 LQKENI. CDR3 sequence reads: CASSPPTSGGNEQFF. The CDR3 nucleotides are TGTGCCAGCTCACCTCCGACTAGCGGGGGCAATGAGCAGTTCTTC.

The chain links TRBV11-3 to TRBJ2-7; a possible D gene is TRBD1 (6 bases). Germline values: CDR1 SGHNT, CDR2 YENEEA. Between the trimmed V and J ends, which lost 0 bases and 4 bases, there was a span of 13 bases. The CDR3 is 15 residues long. CDR3 nucleotides: TGTGCCAGCAGCTTAGATTCGCAGGGGATATACGAGCAGTACTTC. Translation gives CASSLDSQGIYEQYF. The complete variable domain, with remaining parts taken from reference TRBV11-3 and TRBJ2-7, reads EAGVVQSPRYKIIEKKQPVAFWCNPISGHNTLYWYLQNLGQGPELLIRYENEEAVDDSQLPKDRFSAERLKGVDSTLKIQPAELGDSAVYLCASSLDSQGIYEQYFGPGTRLTVT.

The chain is built from TRBV5-5 and TRBJ1-2; the match to TRBD1 covers 8 bases. V lost 2 bases, J lost 2 bases, and 2 bases stayed unmatched. This CDR3 spans 14 amino acids. The V gene's germline CDR1 is SGHKS and CDR2 YYEKEE (reference sequence). The CDR3 spells CASSFRQGNYGYTF. The CDR3 DNA sequence: TGTGCCAGCAGCTTCCGACAGGGGAACTATGGCTACACCTTC.

This chain uses TRBV18 with TRBJ2-1; 9 bases align to TRBD1. Per germline, CDR1 KGHSH and CDR2 LQKENI. With V trimmed by 6 bases and J by 15 bases, 6 bases remained unmatched. The length of the CDR3 is 11 residues. DNA for the CDR3: TGTGCCAGCTCGGTAGGACAGGGGCCGTTCTTC. Amino acids: CASSVGQGPFF.

This chain connects TRBV6-5 to TRBJ2-2; 7 bases map to TRBD1. Germline V CDR1 and CDR2: MNHEY, SVGAGI. After removal of 6 bases from V and 2 bases from J, the junction contained 3 bases not matched to a gene. CDR3 size: 14 residues. DNA of the CDR3: TGTGCCAGCAGCCCAGGGGGAAACACCGGGGAGCTGTTTTTT. Its translation is CASSPGGNTGELFF.

The V call is TRBV6-4, the J call TRBJ2-3; 9 positions agree with TRBD2. The V gene's germline CDR1 is MRHNA and CDR2 SNTAGT. This CDR3 is built from 14 residues. With V trimmed by 5 bases and J by 4 bases, 4 bases remained unmatched. As DNA, the CDR3 is TGTGCCAGCAGTAAAGCGGGGGGACCAGATACGCAGTATTTT. Translation gives CASSKAGGPDTQYF.

The rearrangement joins TRBV5-6 to TRBJ1-5, with D unresolved. The CDR3 length is 15 residues. V lost 4 bases to trimming and J lost 9 bases, with 20 bases between them. Per the germline V gene, CDR1 is SGHDT and CDR2 is YYEEEE. For the CDR3, the DNA is TGTGCCAGCAGCGCCCTCGGGAGGGTAGGGTGGCCCCAGCATTTT. Translating gives CASSALGRVGWPQHF.

Only one count was recorded for this clone. The chain is built from TRBV19 and TRBJ2-5, with 8 bases lining up with TRBD1. In germline, CDR1 is LNHDA, CDR2 SQIVND (reference sequence). This CDR3 is built from 14 residues. The trim removed 4 bases at V and 1 base at J, leaving 2 bases unmatched. This CDR3 is CASSKTGGQETQYF. The DNA of the CDR3 is TGTGCCAGTAGTAAAACAGGGGGCCAAGAGACCCAGTACTTC.

The chain employs TRBV2 and TRBJ1-5; 7 nucleotides match TRBD1. CDR3 length: 16 residues. Germline CDR1 and CDR2: SNHLY and FYNNEI. V shed 4 bases, J shed 0 bases, and the junction held 6 bases outside the gene matches. The CDR3 protein is CASSAEGQYSNQPQHF. The DNA of the CDR3 is TGTGCCAGCAGTGCGGAGGGACAGTATAGCAATCAGCCCCAGCATTTT.

This clone occurred a few times. The chain carries TRBV28 and TRBJ1-2; 7 bases align to TRBD1. The CDR3 runs to 15 residues. Germline V gene data show CDR1 as MDHEN and CDR2 as SYDVKM. Trimming at V came to 5 bases and at J to 5 bases, leaving 11 bases not matched to a gene. The DNA of the CDR3 is TGTGCCAGCAGTCGCGCCGGGACAGATAGTTATGGCTACACCTTC. Protein sequence: CASSRAGTDSYGYTF.

This chain connects TRBV2 to TRBJ1-2, with 8 bases lining up with TRBD1. V was clipped by 6 bases and J by 0 bases; unmatched bases: 3. The CDR3 runs to 14 residues. Germline-derived CDR1 and CDR2 are SNHLY and FYNNEI. The CDR3 DNA sequence: TGTGCCAGCAGCCGACAGGGGTCTAACTATGGCTACACCTTC. It specifies CASSRQGSNYGYTF.

This clone was seen only a few times. The gene calls are TRBV5-4 and TRBJ1-5, with unresolved D. V was trimmed by 2 bases and J by 0 bases, leaving 6 bases between them. Germline V CDR1 and CDR2: SGHNT, YYREEE (reference sequence). This CDR3 region has 14 residues. The chain's CDR3 is CASSFDYSNQPQHF. The CDR3 DNA is TGTGCCAGCAGCTTCGACTATAGCAATCAGCCCCAGCATTTT.

The V gene is TRBV7-9, the J gene TRBJ2-5; 8 bases match TRBD2. Per the germline V gene, CDR1 is SEHNR and CDR2 is FQNEAQ (reference sequence). This CDR3 spans 15 amino acids. The V segment lost 5 bases and the J segment 1 base; nucleotides outside the gene matches: 6. As DNA, the CDR3 is TGTGCCAGCAGCCCCCGGGGGGGCTTCCAAGAGACCCAGTACTTC. Translation gives CASSPRGGFQETQYF.

The chain joins TRBV3-1 (or the pseudogene TRBV3-2) to TRBJ1-1; 8 bases align to TRBD1. The CDR3 totals 14 residues. Looked up from germline, CDR1 is LGHDT and CDR2 is YNNKEL (reference sequence). The J segment lost 4 bases and the V segment lost 2 bases, leaving 3 bases of the junction unmatched. CDR3 protein: CASSQSGGGTEAFF. In DNA form, the CDR3 reads TGTGCCAGCAGCCAATCAGGGGGCGGCACTGAAGCTTTCTTT.

This chain links TRBV14 with TRBJ2-3, with D perhaps TRBD2 (7 bases). Per the germline V gene, CDR1 is SGHDN and CDR2 is FVKESK. The CDR3 totals 13 residues. With 4 bases removed from V and 9 bases from J, the gap between germline ends came to 14 bases. The DNA of the CDR3 is TGTGCCAGCAGCCGGGGGGGGGCAGGGACGCAGTATTTT. Protein sequence: CASSRGGAGTQYF.

The CDR3 loop reads CASSQGTAAYGYTF. CDR3 nucleotides: TGTGCCAGCAGCCAAGGCACAGCCGCCTATGGCTACACCTTC. The chain carries TRBV3-1 (or the pseudogene TRBV3-2) and TRBJ1-2; unclear D gene. The CDR3 is 14 amino acids. V was trimmed by 1 base and J by 4 bases, leaving 10 bases between them. Per germline, CDR1 LGHDT and CDR2 YNNKEL (reference sequence).

The chain has TRBV19 and TRBJ1-2; 9 nucleotides match TRBD1. CDR1 and CDR2 (germline): LNHDA, SQIVND (reference sequence). The V segment lost 4 bases and the J segment 6 bases; nucleotides outside the gene matches: 6. This CDR3 region has 14 residues. CDR3 protein: CASSTGQGPNGYTF. CDR3 bases: TGTGCCAGTAGTACGGGACAGGGTCCGAATGGCTACACCTTC.

This chain joins TRBV2 and TRBJ2-1; tentatively, D is TRBD1 (5 bases). In germline, CDR1 is SNHLY, CDR2 FYNNEI. CDR3 length: 13 amino acids. Between the trimmed V and J ends, which lost 7 bases and 6 bases, there was a span of 13 bases. The CDR3 DNA is TGTGCCAGCATTCTGGGGCCAGGCAATGAGCAGTTCTTC. Translated, it gives CASILGPGNEQFF.

This clone appeared a few times. The chain recombines TRBV2 with TRBJ2-2; 11 nucleotides agree with TRBD2. The CDR3 is made up of 16 amino acids. Per the germline V gene, CDR1 is SNHLY and CDR2 is FYNNEI. With 6 bases clipped from V and 6 bases from J, the junction kept 9 bases outside the gene matches. The CDR3 coding sequence is TGTGCCAGCAGCTCAACTAGCGGGGGAGGATCCGGGGAGCTGTTTTTT. Protein product: CASSSTSGGGSGELFF. Full variable domain (rest looked up from reference TRBV2 and TRBJ2-2): EPEVTQTPSHQVTQMGQEVILRCVPISNHLYFYWYRQILGQKVEFLVSFYNNEISEKSEIFDDQFSVERPDGSNFTLKIRSTKLEDSAMYFCASSSTSGGGSGELFFGEGSRLTVL.

The chain is built from TRBV12-3 or TRBV12-4 and TRBJ1-6; no firm D call. The CDR3 length is 12 residues. The ends were cut back, 6 bases at V and 9 bases at J, with 9 bases in the middle. The CDR3 DNA sequence: TGTGCCAGCAGAGAGGGAGCTTCACCCCTCCACTTT. This encodes CASREGASPLHF.